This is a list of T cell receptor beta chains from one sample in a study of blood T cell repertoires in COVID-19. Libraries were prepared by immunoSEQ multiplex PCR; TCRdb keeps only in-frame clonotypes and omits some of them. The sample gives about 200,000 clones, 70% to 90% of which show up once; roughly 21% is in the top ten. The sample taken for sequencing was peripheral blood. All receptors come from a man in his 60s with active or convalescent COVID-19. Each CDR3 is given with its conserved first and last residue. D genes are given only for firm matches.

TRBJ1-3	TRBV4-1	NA	CASSQEQALDGNTIYF
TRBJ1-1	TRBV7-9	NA	CASSLFKGVNTEAFF
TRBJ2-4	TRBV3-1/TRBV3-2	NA	CASSLLGGAAKNIQYF
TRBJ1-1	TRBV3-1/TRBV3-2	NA	CASSQGFGSEAFF
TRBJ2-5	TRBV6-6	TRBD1	CASSRQGQETQYF
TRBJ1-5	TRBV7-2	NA	CASSPGPREQPQHF
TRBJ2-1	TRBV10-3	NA	CAICESSYNEQFF
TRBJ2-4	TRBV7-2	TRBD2	CASSPQAGEDIQYF
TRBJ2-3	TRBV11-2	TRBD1	CASSTYPRDRTDTQYF
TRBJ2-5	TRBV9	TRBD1	CASSRDSQETQYF
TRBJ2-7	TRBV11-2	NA	CASSLTEEQYF
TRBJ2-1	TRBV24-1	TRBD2	CATSDLGTSGGLNYNEQFF
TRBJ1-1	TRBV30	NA	CAWSVGGGWNTEAFF
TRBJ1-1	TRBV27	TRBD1	CASSARDRGYTEAFF
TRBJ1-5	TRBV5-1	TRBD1	CASSPGTGVGNQPQHF
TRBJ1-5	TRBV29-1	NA	CSVRMAGGQPQHF
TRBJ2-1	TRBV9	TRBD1	CASSSGPRQGWNEQFF
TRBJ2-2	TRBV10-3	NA	CAISPFGIGELFF
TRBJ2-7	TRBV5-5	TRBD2	CASGTSGAYEQYF
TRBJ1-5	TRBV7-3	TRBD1	CASSLDREQPQHF
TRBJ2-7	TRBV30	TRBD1	CAWSVRGQGRYEQYF
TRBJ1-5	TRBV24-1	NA	CATISVVEDSNQPQHF
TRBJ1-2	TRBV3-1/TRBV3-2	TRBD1	CASSRDTGANYGYTF
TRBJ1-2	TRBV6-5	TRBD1	CASKGTGARGYTF
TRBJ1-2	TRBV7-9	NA	CASSLMEYGYTF
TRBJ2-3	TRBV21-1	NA	CASSPLVAGPGTDTQYF
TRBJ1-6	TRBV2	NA	CAIKGGGNSPLHF
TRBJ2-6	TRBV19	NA	CASSGPHAGWANVLTF
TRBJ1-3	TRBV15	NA	CATSRGPGNTIYF
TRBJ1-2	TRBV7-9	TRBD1	CASSLNRGAGYTF
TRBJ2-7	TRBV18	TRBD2	CASSPQLAGTYEQYF
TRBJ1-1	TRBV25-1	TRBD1	CASSPRQGSTEAFF
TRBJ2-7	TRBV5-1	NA	CASSLAGGGFYEQYF
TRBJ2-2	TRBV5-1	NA	CASSLAPGANTGELFF
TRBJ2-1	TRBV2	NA	CASSEALLGGSEQFF
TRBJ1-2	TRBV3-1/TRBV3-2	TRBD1	CASSQGFKGAYGYTF